The entry that follows covers one T cell receptor beta chain sequence. Its antigen is not identified. The sample is drawn from a study of PD-1 blockade in classical Hodgkin lymphoma. Findings and caveats of the study: When nivolumab was started under 1 year after ASCT, patients were excluded.

Regarding time point: cycle 4 day 1 (C4D1), after about 6 weeks of nivolumab. All the patients suffered relapse after autologous stem cell transplantation, and brentuximab vedotin exposure differed. Sequencing was performed with immunoSEQ multiplex PCR; in TCRdb, only in-frame clones are kept and a portion is missing. The sample shows roughly 100,000 clones, around 78% of them seen only once. This CDR3 region has 16 residues. Trimming took 4 bases from V and 2 from J; bases not matched to a gene: 7. The germline V gene has CDR1 MNHNS and CDR2 SASEGT. The receptor's source is a human donor with classical Hodgkin lymphoma. The input for sequencing was peripheral blood mononuclear cells (PBMCs), taken before the fourth cycle of nivolumab. J is TRBJ2-2 and V is TRBV6-1; 7 bases are shared with TRBD1. CDR3 sequence: CASSVYGTANTGELFF. CDR3 nucleotide sequence: TGTGCCAGCAGTGTGTACGGGACAGCTAACACCGGGGAGCTGTTTTTT.